This is a list of T cell receptor beta chains from one sample in a study of CD8 T cells in ankylosing spondylitis. TCRdb re-called the 5' RACE reads through MiXCR, storing one row per CDR3 protein. The repertoire holds 350,000 to 450,000 distinct CDR3 sequences, with approximately 22% as singletons. Sequenced material: blood, either unsorted or a sorted T cell fraction (not recorded which). The receptors originated from a male donor with ankylosing spondylitis or in good health (not recorded which). The CDR3 runs from the conserved cysteine through the conserved F or W. The D gene is left open where the match is weak. Clone size is shown for a subset of rows, as once, few, many or a class of expanded clone.

CDR3: CASSLLSVGTVQETQYF; DNA: TGTGCCAGCAGTTTATTGTCCGTAGGGACAGTTCAAGAGACCCAGTACTTC; J: TRBJ2-5; V: TRBV28; D: TRBD1; size: .
CDR3: CASSPEGGQAHETSYEQYF; DNA: TGTGCCAGCAGCCCCGAGGGAGGACAGGCGCATGAAACCTCCTACGAGCAGTACTTC; J: TRBJ2-7; V: TRBV21-1; D: .; size: .
CDR3: CASSMTVNTEAFF; DNA: TGTGCCAGCAGCATGACAGTGAACACTGAAGCTTTCTTT; J: TRBJ1-1; V: TRBV12-3/TRBV12-4; D: .; size: .
CDR3: CASSQAYRGMAYEQYF; DNA: TGTGCCAGCAGCCAAGCTTATAGGGGTATGGCGTACGAGCAGTACTTC; J: TRBJ2-7; V: TRBV3-1; D: .; size: few
CDR3: CASSLLQGPQETQYF; DNA: TGCGCCAGCAGCCTATTGCAGGGCCCTCAAGAGACCCAGTACTTC; J: TRBJ2-5; V: TRBV5-1; D: .; size: few
CDR3: CAERPNTGELFF; DNA: TGTGCCGAGAGGCCGAACACCGGGGAGCTGTTTTTT; J: TRBJ2-2; V: TRBV7-9; D: .; size: .
CDR3: CASSLSTGMHYNEQFF; DNA: TGTGCCAGCAGCTTATCGACAGGGATGCACTACAATGAGCAGTTCTTC; J: TRBJ2-1; V: TRBV7-9; D: TRBD1; size: few
CDR3: CAISEDVHEQYF; DNA: TGTGCCATCAGTGAGGACGTCCACGAGCAGTACTTC; J: TRBJ2-7; V: TRBV10-3; D: .; size: few
CDR3: CASSLDQFGYTF; DNA: TGTGCCAGCAGCTTAGACCAGTTTGGCTACACCTTC; J: TRBJ1-2; V: TRBV11-2; D: .; size: few
CDR3: CASSPGQHEQFF; DNA: TGTGCCAGCAGCCCCGGACAGCATGAGCAGTTCTTC; J: TRBJ2-1; V: TRBV7-9; D: .; size: .
CDR3: CASSLFVNYEQYF; DNA: TGTGCCAGCAGTTTATTCGTAAACTACGAGCAGTACTTC; J: TRBJ2-7; V: TRBV12-3/TRBV12-4; D: .; size: many
CDR3: CSARIGLLAGGHNEQFF; DNA: TGCAGTGCTAGGATAGGGCTACTAGCGGGGGGTCACAATGAGCAGTTCTTC; J: TRBJ2-1; V: TRBV20-1; D: TRBD2; size: few
CDR3: CASSDRQLTYEQYF; DNA: TGTGCCAGCAGTGACCGACAGCTAACCTACGAGCAGTACTTC; J: TRBJ2-7; V: TRBV6-1; D: .; size: few
CDR3: CSARGRGADFTDTQYF; DNA: TGCAGTGCTAGAGGTCGCGGGGCCGACTTCACAGATACGCAGTATTTT; J: TRBJ2-3; V: TRBV20-1; D: .; size: .